The clone carrying this TCR beta chain has only a few counts. Its matching antigen is unknown. The data were obtained in a study of T cell responses to AZD1222 COVID-19 vaccine. Findings and limits, study-wide: The sample set comprised mostly white British donors with more females, and clonal diversity was possibly underestimated. Baseline serology detected seropositivity in only six AZD1222 recipients. Vaccine-associated CD4 TCRs spanned spike, dominant at 160-218 and 743-854.

Trimming pared 0 bases from V and 8 bases from J, leaving 14 bases between. This CDR3 region has 15 residues. Germline CDR1 and CDR2: WNHNN and SYGVQD (reference sequence). Clones were sequenced by immunoSEQ multiplex PCR, and TCRdb holds only the in-frame ones, with some missing. There are fewer than 55,000 clones in the sample; nearly 85% occur only once, and under 65% lies in the top ten. The input for sequencing was peripheral blood, taken on day 0 of AZD1222 vaccination. The receptor's source is an adult in good health. The V gene is TRBV10-1, the J gene TRBJ2-1; D is perhaps TRBD1 or TRBD2 (5 bases each). The CDR3 loop is CASSESSRGPDEQFF. The CDR3 DNA sequence: TGCGCCAGCAGTGAGTCAAGCCGGGGCCCGGATGAGCAGTTCTTC.